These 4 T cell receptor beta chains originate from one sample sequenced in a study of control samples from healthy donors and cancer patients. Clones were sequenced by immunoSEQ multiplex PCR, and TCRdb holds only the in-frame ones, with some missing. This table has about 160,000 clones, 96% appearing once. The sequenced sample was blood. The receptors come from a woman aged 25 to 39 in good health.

CDR3 coding DNA: TGTGCCAGCACCCCAAGAACAGGGGCACCCAAAGGAGATGAGCAGTTCTTC. It codes for CASTPRTGAPKGDEQFF. The rearrangement links TRBV7-6 to TRBJ2-1; 7 nucleotides align to TRBD1. The CDR3 totals 17 residues. The junction had 20 bases not matched to a gene; V was cut back by 7 bases and J by 8 bases. Per germline, CDR1 SGHVS and CDR2 FNYEAQ.

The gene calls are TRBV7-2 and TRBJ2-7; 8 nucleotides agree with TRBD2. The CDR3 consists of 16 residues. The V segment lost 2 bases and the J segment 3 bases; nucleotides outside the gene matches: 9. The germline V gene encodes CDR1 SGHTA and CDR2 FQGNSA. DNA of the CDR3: TGTGCCAGCAGCTTAACAGGGATAAGCGGGGGCTACGAGCAGTACTTC. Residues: CASSLTGISGGYEQYF.

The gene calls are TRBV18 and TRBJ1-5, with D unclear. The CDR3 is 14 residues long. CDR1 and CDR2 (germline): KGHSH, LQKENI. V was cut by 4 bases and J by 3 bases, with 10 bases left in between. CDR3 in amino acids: CASSRSASNQPQHF. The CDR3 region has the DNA TGTGCCAGCTCACGATCTGCATCCAATCAGCCCCAGCATTTT.

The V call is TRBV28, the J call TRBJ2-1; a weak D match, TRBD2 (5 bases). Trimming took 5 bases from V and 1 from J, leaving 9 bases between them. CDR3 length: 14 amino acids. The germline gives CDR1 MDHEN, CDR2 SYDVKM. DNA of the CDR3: TGTGCCAGCAGTGAACTAGGATCCTACAATGAGCAGTTCTTC. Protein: CASSELGSYNEQFF.